Reported below is one TCR beta chain. This clone was observed a handful of times. Its antigen is still unknown. No much larger clone is present one base from it, and per-base qualities are unavailable. The entry originates in a study of blood T cell repertoires in COVID-19 (dated by TCRdb to between 2020 and 2021). With regard to the full study: The collaborator samples originated in the United States, Italy and Spain and spanned the acute and convalescent phases of COVID-19. The repertoires were released in a freely available public database intended as a resource for research on the immune response to SARS-CoV-2. The sample metadata nearly always contained a de-identified subject ID, COVID-19 status, age in years and sex. Where HLA class I and class II types were available, the types were taken from metadata supplied by the sample provider, not from assay-based typing. The material from the prospective study consisted of cDNA or gDNA derived from T cells, B-cell-depleted T cells, or PBMCs. Subjects who had been exposed to COVID-19, were actively infected with it, or had recovered from it provided the deeply sampled blood TCRbeta repertoires that made up the dataset. Samples came from the ongoing ImmuneRACE study (first 160 participants) plus 1,254 subjects from 6 global collaborators. Study-wide conclusions, independent of this receptor: How much clinical and demographic metadata was included differed by source and by participant, and the metadata was provided uncurated.

TCRbeta CDR3 regions were amplified from genomic DNA by means of the immunoSEQ Assay, a bias-controlled multiplex PCR. In the original analysis: Within the assay, amplification of reference gene primers was used to estimate how many nucleated cells each sample contained. Sequence reads were collapsed and filtered to measure the absolute abundance of every unique TCRbeta CDR3 rearrangement. For each sample, productive Simpson clonality was calculated by taking the square root of Simpson's diversity index across productive rearrangements. TCRdb carries this immuneACCESS record with in-frame sequences only. Its versions omit some clonotypes, under half of them owing to an unresolved V gene in the studies checked, with the rest unexplained. D and trimming come from the DNA, and the V and J calls and clone size come from that table. This sample holds 65,000 to 90,000 clones; approximately 80% were observed only once. In total, the top ten clones hold nearly 5% of the sample.

CDR1 and CDR2, per the germline V gene (reference sequence), are LNHDA and SQIVND. Including cysteine and phenylalanine, the CDR3 has 13 amino acids. The only DNA kept is the CDR3, 39 bases in frame from the first base. V lost 9 bases and J lost 2 bases; the stretch between them is 13 bases long. Each collaborating institution followed its own protocols to collect whole blood in K2EDTA tubes. For TCRbeta analysis, collaborators shipped samples as frozen whole blood, isolated PBMCs, or DNA extracted from either of those sample types. Rearrangement joined TRBV19 to TRBJ1-1; a weak D assignment points to TRBD1 (5 bases agree). This receptor was identified in a woman of 80 years or more with active or convalescent COVID-19. The sequenced sample consisted of peripheral blood. The bases read TGTGCCAGCAAGGACACCTATAACACTGAAGCTTTCTTT. The resulting protein is CASKDTYNTEAFF.